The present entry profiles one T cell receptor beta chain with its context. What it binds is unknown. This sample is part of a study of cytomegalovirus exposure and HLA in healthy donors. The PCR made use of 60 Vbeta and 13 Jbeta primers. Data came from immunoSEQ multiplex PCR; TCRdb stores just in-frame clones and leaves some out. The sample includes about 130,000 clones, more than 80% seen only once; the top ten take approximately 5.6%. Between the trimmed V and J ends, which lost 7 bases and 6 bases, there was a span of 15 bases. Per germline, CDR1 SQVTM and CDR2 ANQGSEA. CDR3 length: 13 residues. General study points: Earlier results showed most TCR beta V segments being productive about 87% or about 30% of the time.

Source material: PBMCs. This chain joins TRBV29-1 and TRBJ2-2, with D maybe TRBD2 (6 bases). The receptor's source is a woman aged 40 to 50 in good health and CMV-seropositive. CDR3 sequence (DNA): TGCAGCGGAGGAGGGCGAGGGGCCGGGGAGCTGTTTTTT. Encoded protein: CSGGGRGAGELFF.